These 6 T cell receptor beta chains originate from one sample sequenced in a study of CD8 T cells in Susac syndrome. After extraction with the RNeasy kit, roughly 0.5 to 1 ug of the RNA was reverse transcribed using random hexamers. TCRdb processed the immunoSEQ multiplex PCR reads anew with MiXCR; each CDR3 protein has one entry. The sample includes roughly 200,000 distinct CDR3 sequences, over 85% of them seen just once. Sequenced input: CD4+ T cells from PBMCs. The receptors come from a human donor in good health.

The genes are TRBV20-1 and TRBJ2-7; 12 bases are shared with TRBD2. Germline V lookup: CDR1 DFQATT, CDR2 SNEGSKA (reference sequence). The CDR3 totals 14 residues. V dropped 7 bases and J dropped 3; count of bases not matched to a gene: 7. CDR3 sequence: CSGQTSGGLYEQYV. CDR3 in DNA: TGCAGTGGCCAGACTAGCGGGGGCCTCTACGAGCAGTACGTC.

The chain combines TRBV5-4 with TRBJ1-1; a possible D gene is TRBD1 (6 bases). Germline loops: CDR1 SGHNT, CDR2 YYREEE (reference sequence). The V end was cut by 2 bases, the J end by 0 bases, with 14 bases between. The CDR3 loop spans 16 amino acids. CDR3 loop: CASSFGAGALNTEAFF. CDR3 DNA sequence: TGTGCCAGCAGCTTCGGGGCAGGGGCCTTGAACACTGAAGCTTTCTTT.

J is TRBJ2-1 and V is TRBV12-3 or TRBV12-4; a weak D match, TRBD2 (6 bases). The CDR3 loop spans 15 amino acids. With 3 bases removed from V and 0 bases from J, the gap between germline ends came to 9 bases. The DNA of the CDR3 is TGTGCCAGCAGTTTGGTTAGCGGCTCCTACAATGAGCAGTTCTTC. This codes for CASSLVSGSYNEQFF.

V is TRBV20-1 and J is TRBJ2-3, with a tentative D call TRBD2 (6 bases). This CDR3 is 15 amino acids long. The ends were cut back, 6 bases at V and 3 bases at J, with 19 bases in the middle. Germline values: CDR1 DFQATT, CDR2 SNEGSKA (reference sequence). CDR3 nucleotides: TGCAGTGCCATGGGTGCGGGGATAGGAACAGATACGCAGTATTTT. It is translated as CSAMGAGIGTDTQYF.

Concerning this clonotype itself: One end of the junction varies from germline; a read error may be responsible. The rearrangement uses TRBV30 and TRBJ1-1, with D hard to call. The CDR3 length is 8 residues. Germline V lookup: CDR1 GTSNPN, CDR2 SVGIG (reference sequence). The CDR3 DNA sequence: TGTGCCTGGAAGGGAGATCATTTT. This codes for CAWKGDHF.

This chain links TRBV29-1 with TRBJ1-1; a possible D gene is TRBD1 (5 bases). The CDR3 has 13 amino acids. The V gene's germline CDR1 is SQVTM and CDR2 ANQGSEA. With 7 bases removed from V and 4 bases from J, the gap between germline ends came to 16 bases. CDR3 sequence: CSARPSGGTEAFF. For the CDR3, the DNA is TGCAGCGCTAGGCCGTCTGGGGGCACTGAAGCTTTCTTT.